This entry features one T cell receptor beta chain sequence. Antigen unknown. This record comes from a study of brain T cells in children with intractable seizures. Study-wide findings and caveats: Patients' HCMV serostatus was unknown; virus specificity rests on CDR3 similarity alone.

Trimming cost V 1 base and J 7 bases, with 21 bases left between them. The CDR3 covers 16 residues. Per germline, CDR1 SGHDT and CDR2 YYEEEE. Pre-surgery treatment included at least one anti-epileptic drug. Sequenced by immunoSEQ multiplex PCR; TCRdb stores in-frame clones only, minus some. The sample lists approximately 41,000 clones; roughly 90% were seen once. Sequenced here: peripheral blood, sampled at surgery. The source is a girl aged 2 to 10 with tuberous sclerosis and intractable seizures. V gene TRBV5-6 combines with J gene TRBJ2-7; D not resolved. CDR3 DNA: TGTGCCAGCAGCTTGAAGTTTGACGTCGGAACTGAGGAGCAGTACTTC. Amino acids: CASSLKFDVGTEEQYF.